A selection of T cell receptor beta chains follows, all from one sample in a study of blood T cell repertoires in COVID-19. The assay was immunoSEQ multiplex PCR, and TCRdb's table has in-frame clones only and misses some. The sample holds approximately 190,000 clones, almost 80% seen once. Specimen: peripheral blood. The receptors come from a man in his fifties or sixties with active or convalescent COVID-19. Each CDR3 is given with its conserved first and last residue. D genes are given only for firm matches. Size values are once, few and many counts, or a class for expanded clones, and some rows have none.

. | TRBJ1-1 | . | TRBV28 | TGTGCCAGCGGTTCTATGGGGGCGCGGTATGGGCAAGAAGCTTTCTTT | CASGSMGARYGQEAFF
TRBD1 | TRBJ2-7 | once | TRBV5-6 | TGTGCCAGCAGCCGGACAGGATGGAGCTCCTACGAGCAGTACTTC | CASSRTGWSSYEQYF
TRBD2 | TRBJ2-1 | . | TRBV12-5 | TGTGCTAGTGGTCCGAACGCTAGCGGGATCCTGTTCTTC | CASGPNASGILFF
TRBD2 | TRBJ2-1 | . | TRBV5-4 | TGTGCCAGCAGCCCTAGCGGGAATGGTCGCGTCGGCAATGAGCAGTTCTTC | CASSPSGNGRVGNEQFF
TRBD2 | TRBJ2-7 | . | TRBV7-2 | TGTGCCAGCAGCTTAGGCATTAGCGGGGCACTCTACGAGCAGTACTTC | CASSLGISGALYEQYF
TRBD1 | TRBJ2-3 | . | TRBV29-1 | TGCAGCGTTCTGGGACAGGGGGCGGGAGATACGCAGTATTTT | CSVLGQGAGDTQYF
. | TRBJ1-2 | . | TRBV6-5 | TGTGCCAGCAAACGAGCCCGTCTGTATGGCTACACCTTC | CASKRARLYGYTF
. | TRBJ1-2 | . | TRBV12-3/TRBV12-4 | TGTGCCAGCAGTTTAGCTACAGGGCATGGCTACACCTTC | CASSLATGHGYTF
. | TRBJ2-3 | . | TRBV19 | TGTGCCACCCACGTGGGACACCCTTATAGCACAGATACGCAGTATTTT | CATHVGHPYSTDTQYF
. | TRBJ2-2 | . | TRBV11-3 | TGTGCCAGCAGCTTAGATGTGGACAGAAGCACCGGGGAGCTGTTTTTT | CASSLDVDRSTGELFF
. | TRBJ2-1 | once | TRBV4-3 | TGCGCCAGCAGCCAAGGGGGAGGGAGGGGGTACAATGAGCAGTTCTTC | CASSQGGGRGYNEQFF
TRBD1 | TRBJ2-2 | . | TRBV5-1 | TGCGCCAGCAGTTCGAGACAGGGGGCCGGGAACACCGGGGAGCTGTTTTTT | CASSSRQGAGNTGELFF
. | TRBJ2-7 | . | TRBV19 | TGTGCCAGTAGTAACAGGGACCTCTACGAGCAGTACTTC | CASSNRDLYEQYF
TRBD1 | TRBJ1-4 | . | TRBV5-4 | TGTGCCAGCAGCCCCGACAGGGGGCGAACTAATGAAAAACTGTTTTTT | CASSPDRGRTNEKLFF
TRBD1 | TRBJ2-7 | . | TRBV19 | TGTGCCAGTAGTATAGGCAGGGGGATGTCCTACGAGCAGTACTTC | CASSIGRGMSYEQYF
. | TRBJ1-3 | . | TRBV6-6 | TGTGCCAGCACCGAGGGGGGGAGTAGGGGAAACACCATATATTTT | CASTEGGSRGNTIYF
. | TRBJ2-7 | . | TRBV5-1 | TGCGCCAGCAGCTTGGACAGGACGGGTGAGCAGTACTTC | CASSLDRTGEQYF
. | TRBJ2-3 | . | TRBV9 | TGTGCCAGCAGCGTAGAGGCTAGCGCTAGCACAGATACGCAGTATTTT | CASSVEASASTDTQYF
TRBD2 | TRBJ2-2 | . | TRBV7-3 | TGTGCCAGCAGCTTATACGCGGGAGAAGGCGGGGAGCTGTTTTTT | CASSLYAGEGGELFF
. | TRBJ1-1 | . | TRBV18 | TGTGCCAGCTCAAGGACCAAGGGGGACACTGAAGCTTTCTTT | CASSRTKGDTEAFF
TRBD1 | TRBJ2-6 | few | TRBV2 | TGTGCCAGCAGCCGGGACAGGGTTGGCTCTGGGGCCAACGTCCTGACTTTC | CASSRDRVGSGANVLTF
. | TRBJ2-4 | . | TRBV14 | TGTGCCAGCAGCCAACGTTCACTGGGCCGCTTAGACATTCAGTACTTC | CASSQRSLGRLDIQYF
. | TRBJ1-1 | . | TRBV4-3 | TGCGCCAGCAGCCAAGATCCCCAGGTGAACACTGAAGCTTTCTTT | CASSQDPQVNTEAFF
. | TRBJ2-1 | . | TRBV7-2 | TGTGCCAGCAGCTTAGGGACAGTATCCAATGAGCAGTTCTTC | CASSLGTVSNEQFF
TRBD2 | TRBJ2-1 | . | TRBV10-2 | TGCGCCAGCATGATGGCGGGAGCCCTATACAATGAGCAGTTCTTC | CASMMAGALYNEQFF
. | TRBJ2-7 | . | TRBV4-3 | TGCGCCAGCAGCCAAGTGTTGCGCCACGAGCAGTACTTC | CASSQVLRHEQYF
TRBD1 | TRBJ1-1 | . | TRBV7-2 | TGTGCCAGCAGCCTGGGACAGGGGTGGACTGAAGCTTTCTTT | CASSLGQGWTEAFF
TRBD1 | TRBJ1-1 | few | TRBV19 | TGTGCCAGTACTAGGACAGGGGGTTTCATGAACACTGAAGCTTTCTTT | CASTRTGGFMNTEAFF
TRBD1 | TRBJ2-7 | . | TRBV30 | TGTGCCGGAGGGGACAGGAACTACGAGCAGTACTTC | CAGGDRNYEQYF
TRBD1 | TRBJ2-2 | . | TRBV9 | TGTGCCAGCAGCGCAACAGGGGCCGGGGAGCTGTTTTTT | CASSATGAGELFF
TRBD1 | TRBJ2-3 | once | TRBV4-3 | TGCGCCAGCAGCCAAGGACAGGGGGCCGTTGCGGATACGCAGTATTTT | CASSQGQGAVADTQYF
TRBD1 | TRBJ1-2 | . | TRBV12-3/TRBV12-4 | TGTGCCAGCAGCAAAACGACAGGGGATGGCTACACCTTC | CASSKTTGDGYTF
. | TRBJ1-5 | . | TRBV6-5 | TGTGCCAGCGCCCGGGATCGGGATCAGCCCCAGCATTTT | CASARDRDQPQHF
TRBD1 | TRBJ2-1 | . | TRBV18 | TGTGCCAGCTCACTGGACAGGGGGCGTGTTAATGAGCAGTTCTTC | CASSLDRGRVNEQFF
. | TRBJ1-5 | few | TRBV28 | TGTGCCAGCAGTTTAGGCAGATATAGCAATCAGCCCCAGCATTTT | CASSLGRYSNQPQHF
. | TRBJ2-6 | . | TRBV5-1 | TGCGCCAGCAGCCCGGAGGGAACTGGGGCCAACGTCCTGACTTTC | CASSPEGTGANVLTF
TRBD1 | TRBJ1-2 | . | TRBV25-1 | TGTGCCAGCAGTGAACAGGGGGATTCTAACTATGGCTACACCTTC | CASSEQGDSNYGYTF
TRBD1 | TRBJ2-3 | . | TRBV2 | TGTGCCAGCAGTCTCCGGACAGGGACTAGCACAGATACGCAGTATTTT | CASSLRTGTSTDTQYF
. | TRBJ1-5 | . | TRBV28 | TGTGCCAGCAGCAACCTCCTGGTGGTAGGCAATCAGCCCCAGCATTTT | CASSNLLVVGNQPQHF
. | TRBJ2-2 | few | TRBV5-6 | TGTGCCAGCAGCTCAACACCGAACACCGGGGAGCTGTTTTTT | CASSSTPNTGELFF
. | TRBJ2-3 | . | TRBV7-2 | TGTGCCAGCAGCCCGGGACTCGTCACAGATACGCAGTATTTT | CASSPGLVTDTQYF
. | TRBJ2-7 | . | TRBV6-5 | TGTGCCAGCAGTTCCACCCCCGAGAGCGAGCAGTACTTC | CASSSTPESEQYF
TRBD2 | TRBJ2-2 | . | TRBV4-1 | TGCGCCAGCAGCCGGGGACTAGCGGGAAGAATAGGACCCGCCGGGGAGCTGTTTTTT | CASSRGLAGRIGPAGELFF
. | TRBJ1-1 | few | TRBV6-2/TRBV6-3 | TGTGCCAGCAGCACTTACACTGAAGCTTTCTTT | CASSTYTEAFF
. | TRBJ2-2 | once | TRBV18 | TGTGCCAGCTCACCAAATCAGGCCCAGGGGAACACCGGGGAGCTGTTTTTT | CASSPNQAQGNTGELFF
TRBD1 | TRBJ1-1 | . | TRBV25-1 | TGTGCCAGCAGTCGACAGGGTAGGACTGAAGCTTTCTTT | CASSRQGRTEAFF
. | TRBJ2-2 | . | TRBV15 | TGTGCCACCAGCTTTCCGAGGAGTAGAGGCGGCCGGGAGCTGTTTTTT | CATSFPRSRGGRELFF
TRBD1 | TRBJ1-2 | . | TRBV2 | TGTGCCAGCAGTGAAGCTTATCGGACAGGGGTAAACTATGGCTACACCTTC | CASSEAYRTGVNYGYTF
TRBD2 | TRBJ2-2 | . | TRBV5-6 | TGTGCCAGCAGCTTCGAACTAGCGGGACTTGGGACCGGGGAGCTGTTTTTT | CASSFELAGLGTGELFF
. | TRBJ2-1 | . | TRBV25-1 | TGTGCCAGCAGTGCCATCGGGACTTCCAATGAGCAGTTCTTC | CASSAIGTSNEQFF
. | TRBJ2-1 | . | TRBV18 | TGTGCCAGCTCGATAAGGAGTGAGCAGTTCTTC | CASSIRSEQFF
. | TRBJ2-1 | . | TRBV7-6 | TGTGCCAGCGCCTCGATAGCGGCTAACTCCTACAATGAGCAGTTCTTC | CASASIAANSYNEQFF
. | TRBJ1-1 | . | TRBV6-6 | TGTGCCAGCAGGAAGAATGGCAGGAACACTGAAGCTTTCTTT | CASRKNGRNTEAFF
. | TRBJ2-5 | . | TRBV21-1 | TGTGCCAGCAGCACCGCCCACCTGGACAGGGGGCAGGTGACCCAGTACTTC | CASSTAHLDRGQVTQYF
. | TRBJ2-7 | once | TRBV6-1 | TGTGCCAGCAGTGAAGTCAATCCATCCGAGCAGTACTTC | CASSEVNPSEQYF